This note documents a single T cell receptor (beta chain) sequence. The antigen this receptor binds is unknown. A single base separates this from a much larger clone, so it may be a read error. This entry belongs to a study of type 1 regulatory T cells (dated by TCRdb to the early 2020s). As for the study more broadly: An in vitro protocol by which a Tr1-enriched, alloantigen-specific CD4 T cell product named T-allo10 was generated was characterized in the study. T-allo10 was being evaluated clinically in patients with hematological malignancies who were receiving allogeneic hematopoietic stem cell transplantation.

The instrument given in TCRdb is Illumina MiSeq. Clones were called with MiXCR by TCRdb after fastp trimmed the public reads at Q25, and only in-frame beta chains were retained. Rows with one shared CDR3 protein collapse into an entry with the most common genes and DNA. The table for this sample lists roughly 62,000 distinct CDR3 sequences; 62% of them were counted only once. The top ten clonotypes cover roughly 1.9% of the sample. General study outcomes and caveats: Tr1 cells showed a more restricted TCR repertoire than non-Tr1 cells, which the study interpreted as alloantigen-induced clonal expansion.

The sample consisted of cultured non-Tr1 T cells, either the whole culture or a sorted T cell fraction (not recorded which). Sample cell subset or site, as interpreted from the label and publication: non-Tr1 population from the T-allo10 product. The receptor was isolated from a human donor in good health.

This receptor has the CDR3 CSATVVQRETQYF. The sequence in DNA is TGCAGTGCCACCGTAGTTCAGCGGGAGACCCAGTACTTC. The receptor chain draws on TRBV20-1 and TRBJ2-5; a weak D assignment points to TRBD2 (5 bases agree). CDR1 and CDR2 are read off the germline V gene (reference sequence) as DFQATT and SNEGSKA. The junction shows trimming of 6 bases on V and 5 bases on J, plus 16 bases between the germline ends. The CDR3 covers 13 residues, taking in both the cysteine and the phenylalanine. Of all the DNA, just the CDR3 is kept, 39 bases in frame from base 1.